The clone carrying this T cell receptor (beta chain) has more than one count but fewer than ten. Its cognate antigen is unknown. TCRdb independently ran MiXCR on the reads; one entry per CDR3 protein. The table records approximately 730,000 distinct CDR3 sequences, around 32% of them present only once. The entry originates in a study of T cell repertoires in cytomegalovirus infection. Overall study results and limits: Cumulative public TCR beta family frequency identified CMV carriers with the relevant HLA.

The origin of this receptor is a human donor in good health (CMV status not recorded). Some clones in this sample may be carry-over from other donors' samples. The source was cultured PBMCs, collected from culture after CMV antigen stimulation.

The CDR3 region is CATSGTTGENTGELFF. Here the CDR3 DNA reads TGTGCCACCAGTGGTACCACAGGGGAGAACACCGGGGAGCTGTTTTTT. The rearrangement uses TRBV24-1 and TRBJ2-2; 7 positions match TRBD1. The CDR3 is 16 amino acids. The trim removed 5 bases at V and 1 base at J, leaving 6 bases unmatched. CDR1 and CDR2 (germline): KGHDR, SFDVKD.